This T cell receptor (beta chain) was found in a study of control samples from healthy donors and cancer patients. The CDR3 runs to 14 residues. Trimming pared 5 bases from V and 0 bases from J, leaving 7 bases between. The germline CDR1 and CDR2 sequences are MDHEN and SYDVKM. Assay: immunoSEQ multiplex PCR; the TCRdb copy retains only in-frame clones and omits some. The data show 150,000 to 200,000 clones, around 87% seen once. The TCR comes from a woman aged 45-65 years in good health. The V and J genes are TRBV28 and TRBJ1-4, with D maybe TRBD1 (6 bases). Sample: blood. Written as DNA, the CDR3 is TGTGCCAGCAGTACAGGGTCAACTAATGAAAAACTGTTTTTT. Amino acids: CASSTGSTNEKLFF.